Following are 22 T cell receptor beta chains from one sample sequenced in a study of blood T cell repertoires in COVID-19. Libraries were prepared by immunoSEQ multiplex PCR; TCRdb keeps only in-frame clonotypes and omits some of them. The table lists about 380,000 clones, more than 75% of them singletons. The sequenced sample was PBMCs or T cells enriched from blood (not recorded which). These receptors were taken from a woman aged 25 to 39 who had recovered from COVID-19.

The V gene is TRBV2, the J gene TRBJ2-7; TRBD1 agrees at 8 bases. Trimming removed 4 bases from V and 6 bases from J; junction bases left unmatched: 5. This CDR3 is built from 13 residues. From germline, CDR1 is SNHLY and CDR2 FYNNEI. The CDR3 nucleotides are TGTGCCAGCAGTGGGACAGGGTTGGCCGAGCAGTACTTC. Protein sequence: CASSGTGLAEQYF.

V and J are TRBV9 and TRBJ2-5; 9 nucleotides line up with TRBD2. CDR1 and CDR2 (germline): SGDLS, YYNGEE. This CDR3 is built from 17 residues. V shed 0 bases, J shed 0 bases, and the junction held 6 bases outside the gene matches. CDR3 nucleotides: TGTGCCAGCAGCGTAGAAGCTAGCGGGGTTTACCAAGAGACCCAGTACTTC. It encodes CASSVEASGVYQETQYF.

This chain uses TRBV30 with TRBJ2-3; D remains ambiguous. V lost 5 bases and J lost 4, with 7 bases in between. This CDR3 region has 11 residues. From germline, CDR1 is GTSNPN and CDR2 SVGIG (reference sequence). The CDR3 region is CAWGTADTQYF. CDR3 nucleotides: TGTGCCTGGGGTACTGCAGATACGCAGTATTTT.

The chain combines TRBV5-1 with TRBJ1-2; D call uncertain. Germline CDR1 and CDR2: SGHRS and YFSETQ. V lost 0 bases to trimming and J lost 7 bases, with 16 bases between them. The CDR3 spans 15 residues. CDR3 sequence (DNA): TGCGCCAGCAGCTTGGACGGAGTATCGTCGGGTGGCTACACCTTC. It encodes CASSLDGVSSGGYTF.

The rearrangement joins TRBV7-9 to TRBJ1-1, with TRBD1 matching 9 bases. V shed 5 bases and J 0 bases; nucleotides not matched to a gene: 4. The germline V gene has CDR1 SEHNR and CDR2 FQNEAQ (reference sequence). The CDR3 spans 15 residues. CDR3 amino acids: CASSQGTGLNTEAFF. The CDR3, as DNA: TGTGCCAGCAGCCAGGGGACAGGGTTGAACACTGAAGCTTTCTTT.

J is TRBJ2-7 and V is TRBV28, with a tentative D call TRBD2 (6 bases). Trimming removed 6 bases from V and 10 bases from J, with 28 bases in between. CDR1 and CDR2 from the germline V gene are MDHEN and SYDVKM. This CDR3 has 16 residues. The CDR3: CASSFSGAGFTSPQYF. The DNA of the CDR3 is TGTGCCAGCAGCTTTTCTGGGGCGGGATTCACATCCCCCCAGTACTTC.

The V gene is TRBV19, the J gene TRBJ2-1; 11 bases agree with TRBD2. The CDR3 contains 15 residues. Germline V gene lookup returns CDR1 LNHDA and CDR2 SQIVND (reference sequence). The V gene end was trimmed by 5 bases and the J gene end by 3 bases; junction bases not matched to a gene: 3. The chain's CDR3 is CASSQTSGGYNEQFF. The CDR3 region has the DNA TGTGCCAGTAGTCAAACTAGCGGGGGCTACAATGAGCAGTTCTTC.

This clone has only one observation. The chain has TRBV19 and TRBJ1-4, with a possible D match to TRBD1 (5 bases). This CDR3 has 16 amino acids. The ends were cut back, 6 bases at V and 4 bases at J, with 18 bases in the middle. Germline V lookup: CDR1 LNHDA, CDR2 SQIVND (reference sequence). This CDR3 is CASRPQGAADNEKLFF. The CDR3, as DNA: TGTGCCAGTAGACCCCAAGGGGCTGCAGATAATGAAAAACTGTTTTTT.

This rearrangement joins TRBV29-1 to TRBJ2-3; no reliable D call. Germline lookup yields CDR1 SQVTM and CDR2 ANQGSEA. Between the trimmed V and J ends, which lost 7 bases and 4 bases, there was a span of 6 bases. The CDR3 length is 10 residues. Here the CDR3 DNA reads TGCAGCGGATACTCAGATACGCAGTATTTT. It is translated as CSGYSDTQYF.

The rearrangement joins TRBV28 to TRBJ2-3; 11 bases agree with TRBD1. The CDR3 spans 15 residues. Losses at the gene ends were 4 bases for V and 4 bases for J; bases not matched to a gene: 4. Germline V lookup: CDR1 MDHEN, CDR2 SYDVKM. In DNA, the CDR3 is TGTGCCAGCAGTTCGAGGGGACAGGGGGCAGATACGCAGTATTTT. Its translation is CASSSRGQGADTQYF.

The chain combines TRBV11-2 with TRBJ2-7, with a tentative D call TRBD1 (5 bases). This CDR3 has 15 amino acids. Germline loops: CDR1 SGHAT, CDR2 FQNNGV. V gave up 1 base and J gave up 3 bases, with 13 bases separating them. The CDR3 sequence: CASSLVRVRGYEQYF. CDR3 DNA: TGTGCCAGCAGCTTAGTCCGGGTAAGGGGCTACGAGCAGTACTTC.

The rearrangement uses TRBV7-6 and TRBJ2-4, with D possibly matching TRBD2 (5 bases). V was clipped by 1 base and J by 2 bases, with 9 bases between them. The germline V gene encodes CDR1 SGHVS and CDR2 FNYEAQ. The CDR3 is 15 residues long. The CDR3 nucleotides are TGTGCCAGCAGCTTAGGCCCGGGGACCAAAAACATTCAGTACTTC. It codes for CASSLGPGTKNIQYF.

The CDR3 DNA sequence: TGTGCCAGCAGCCACAGAGCGGGTGGCTACACCGGGGAGCTGTTTTTT. Its protein product is CASSHRAGGYTGELFF. V usage is TRBV3-1 (or the pseudogene TRBV3-2) and J usage is TRBJ2-2, with D possibly being TRBD2 (6 bases). The ends were cut back, 3 bases at V and 3 bases at J, with 14 bases in the middle. Germline V gives CDR1 LGHDT, CDR2 YNNKEL (reference sequence). The CDR3 loop spans 16 amino acids.

The J gene is TRBJ1-5, the V gene TRBV6-5; 10 nucleotides line up with TRBD1. The CDR3 is 16 residues long. V shed 0 bases, J shed 9 bases, and the junction held 8 bases outside the gene matches. In germline, CDR1 is MNHEY, CDR2 SVGAGI. The CDR3 region has the DNA TGTGCCAGCAGTTACTCGACAGGGGGCTACCCCTGGCCCCAGCATTTT. Encoded protein: CASSYSTGGYPWPQHF.

The chain employs TRBV30 and TRBJ1-1; the D is unclear. This CDR3 spans 14 amino acids. Per the germline V gene, CDR1 is GTSNPN and CDR2 is SVGIG (reference sequence). V gave up 7 bases and J gave up 1 base, with 16 bases separating them. In nucleotides, the CDR3 is TGTGCCTTACTAGAAAGAACAAAGAACACTGAAGCTTTCTTT. Amino acids: CALLERTKNTEAFF.

CDR3 sequence: CASSQANRNTEAFF. For the CDR3, the DNA is TGTGCCAGCAGCCAAGCAAACAGGAACACTGAAGCTTTCTTT. The V and J genes are TRBV3-1 (or the pseudogene TRBV3-2) and TRBJ1-1; D is uncertain. Germline loops: CDR1 LGHDT, CDR2 YNNKEL (reference sequence). V was shortened by 1 base and J by 1 base, with 7 bases between the two germline ends. This CDR3 is built from 14 residues.

V is TRBV7-2 and J is TRBJ2-1, with 9 bases identical to TRBD2. Germline CDR1 and CDR2: SGHTA and FQGNSA. V was clipped by 1 base and J by 4 bases; unmatched bases: 5. The CDR3 totals 16 residues. CDR3 in DNA: TGTGCCAGCAGCTTAGTTGCGGGGGGGCTATACAATGAGCAGTTCTTC. Its translation: CASSLVAGGLYNEQFF.

This chain connects TRBV12-3 or TRBV12-4 to TRBJ1-5; 7 bases agree with TRBD1. The V and J ends lost 4 bases and 9 bases, in that order; junction bases with no gene match: 3. This CDR3 has 12 amino acids. The CDR3 bases are TGTGCCAGCAGTTGGGGACAGCTGCCCCAGCATTTT. It codes for CASSWGQLPQHF.

The V gene is TRBV24-1, the J gene TRBJ2-7; D gene unclear. The ends were cut back, 5 bases at V and 5 bases at J, with 9 bases in the middle. The CDR3 sequence is 12 residues long. Germline assignment: CDR1 KGHDR and CDR2 SFDVKD. The CDR3 protein is CATSALGHEQYF. In DNA, the CDR3 is TGTGCCACCAGTGCCCTTGGCCACGAGCAGTACTTC.

V gene TRBV9 combines with J gene TRBJ1-1; D gene unclear. Germline CDR1 reads SGDLS; CDR2 reads YYNGEE. The length of the CDR3 is 14 residues. The V gene lost 3 bases and the J gene lost 7 bases, with 16 bases spanning the gap. Here the CDR3 DNA reads TGTGCCAGCAGCGCGATAAGAGGGCCCTTTGAAGCTTTCTTT. It translates to CASSAIRGPFEAFF.

CDR3 protein: CASRPTGPETQYF. In DNA form, the CDR3 reads TGTGCCAGCAGACCGACAGGGCCAGAGACCCAGTACTTC. The rearrangement links TRBV12-3 or TRBV12-4 to TRBJ2-5; 7 bases fit TRBD1. V was clipped by 6 bases and J by 4 bases; unmatched bases: 5. This CDR3 has 13 residues.

The chain is built from TRBV5-1 and TRBJ2-2; 7 bases agree with TRBD1. In germline, CDR1 is SGHRS, CDR2 YFSETQ. V dropped 1 base and J dropped 7; count of bases not matched to a gene: 7. The CDR3 sequence is 15 residues long. The CDR3, as DNA: TGCGCCAGCAGCTTGCAAGGGGGCGTCATCGGGGAGCTGTTTTTT. Translated: CASSLQGGVIGELFF. Filled out from reference TRBV5-1 and TRBJ2-2, the complete variable domain reads KAGVTQTPRYLIKTRGQQVTLSCSPISGHRSVSWYQQTPGQGLQFLFEYFSETQRNKGNFPGRFSGRQFSNSRSEMNVSTLELGDSALYLCASSLQGGVIGELFFGEGSRLTVL.